A selection of T cell receptor beta chains follows, all from one sample in a study of beta chain features in type 1 diabetes. Generated by immunoSEQ multiplex PCR, the TCRdb table keeps only in-frame clones and is missing some. The repertoire holds 250,000 to 300,000 clones, roughly an eighth seen once, with more than 0.015% in the top ten. Sequencing was performed on naive CD4+ T cells from blood. These receptors came from a man aged 25-45 years with type 1 diabetes. Each CDR3 is given with its conserved first and last residue. A D gene is named only where the DNA matches it firmly. Size tells how often a clone was seen (once, few, many) or the class of an expanded clone, and some rows leave it out.

v_call: TRBV6-1; clone_size: once; j_call: TRBJ2-2; cdr3_length: 13; d_call: .; cdr3_aa: CASSVRNLRELFF; cdr3_nt: TGTGCCAGCAGTGTCAGAAATTTAAGGGAGCTGTTTTTT
v_call: TRBV5-4; clone_size: few; j_call: TRBJ1-4; cdr3_length: 15; d_call: TRBD1; cdr3_aa: CASSLGQGGHEKLFF; cdr3_nt: TGTGCCAGCAGCTTGGGACAGGGCGGACATGAAAAACTGTTTTTT
v_call: TRBV30; clone_size: .; j_call: TRBJ2-5; cdr3_length: 13; d_call: .; cdr3_aa: CAWSVSGVGTQYF; cdr3_nt: TGTGCCTGGAGTGTTTCCGGAGTAGGGACCCAGTACTTC
v_call: TRBV15; clone_size: few; j_call: TRBJ2-5; cdr3_length: 15; d_call: .; cdr3_aa: CATSRDPGEGETQYF; cdr3_nt: TGTGCCACCAGCAGAGATCCGGGAGAGGGAGAGACCCAGTACTTC
v_call: TRBV28; clone_size: few; j_call: TRBJ2-1; cdr3_length: 15; d_call: TRBD2; cdr3_aa: CASSLGGSGRARQFF; cdr3_nt: TGTGCCAGCAGTTTAGGGGGTAGCGGGAGGGCACGGCAGTTCTTC
v_call: TRBV15; clone_size: .; j_call: TRBJ2-1; cdr3_length: 15; d_call: TRBD1; cdr3_aa: CATSRQGDSYNEQFF; cdr3_nt: TGTGCCACCAGCAGACAGGGGGACTCCTACAATGAGCAGTTCTTC
v_call: TRBV2; clone_size: .; j_call: TRBJ1-5; cdr3_length: 13; d_call: .; cdr3_aa: CASTLRVTQPQHF; cdr3_nt: TGTGCCAGCACGTTGAGGGTGACTCAGCCCCAGCATTTT
v_call: TRBV29-1; clone_size: .; j_call: TRBJ2-1; cdr3_length: 15; d_call: TRBD2; cdr3_aa: CSVEAAHSGINEQFF; cdr3_nt: TGCAGCGTTGAGGCCGCGCATAGCGGGATTAATGAGCAGTTCTTC
v_call: TRBV9; clone_size: few; j_call: TRBJ2-2; cdr3_length: 17; d_call: .; cdr3_aa: CASSVAGAPANTGELFF; cdr3_nt: TGTGCCAGCAGCGTAGCAGGGGCCCCCGCGAACACCGGGGAGCTGTTTTTT
v_call: TRBV7-3; clone_size: .; j_call: TRBJ1-1; cdr3_length: 14; d_call: .; cdr3_aa: CASSAFTENTEAFF; cdr3_nt: TGTGCCAGCAGCGCCTTCACAGAGAACACTGAAGCTTTCTTT
v_call: TRBV25-1; clone_size: few; j_call: TRBJ1-3; cdr3_length: 14; d_call: .; cdr3_aa: CASSFAGSGNTIYF; cdr3_nt: TGTGCCAGCAGTTTCGCAGGCTCTGGAAACACCATATATTTT
v_call: TRBV5-1; clone_size: .; j_call: TRBJ1-5; cdr3_length: 16; d_call: TRBD1; cdr3_aa: CASSLGDRDSNQPQHF; cdr3_nt: TGCGCCAGCAGCTTGGGGGACAGGGATAGCAATCAGCCCCAGCATTTT
v_call: TRBV5-4; clone_size: few; j_call: TRBJ2-5; cdr3_length: 11; d_call: .; cdr3_aa: CASVRGGTQYF; cdr3_nt: TGTGCCAGCGTTAGGGGGGGGACCCAGTACTTC
v_call: TRBV19; clone_size: .; j_call: TRBJ2-1; cdr3_length: 16; d_call: TRBD2; cdr3_aa: CASSIGTSGLYNEQFF; cdr3_nt: TGTGCCAGTAGTATTGGGACTAGCGGTTTGTACAATGAGCAGTTCTTC
v_call: TRBV5-4; clone_size: .; j_call: TRBJ2-1; cdr3_length: 14; d_call: TRBD2; cdr3_aa: CASSASGSYNEQFF; cdr3_nt: TGTGCCAGCAGCGCTAGCGGGAGCTACAATGAGCAGTTCTTC
v_call: TRBV2; clone_size: .; j_call: TRBJ2-3; cdr3_length: 15; d_call: TRBD1; cdr3_aa: CASSRQGRDTDTQYF; cdr3_nt: TGTGCCAGCAGTCGACAGGGCCGAGACACAGATACGCAGTATTTT
v_call: TRBV4-3; clone_size: few; j_call: TRBJ2-2; cdr3_length: 19; d_call: TRBD2; cdr3_aa: CASSQDYGLAGVNTGELFF; cdr3_nt: TGCGCCAGCAGCCAAGATTACGGACTAGCGGGAGTTAACACCGGGGAGCTGTTTTTT
v_call: TRBV28; clone_size: .; j_call: TRBJ2-1; cdr3_length: 15; d_call: .; cdr3_aa: CASTGVGSWGNEQFF; cdr3_nt: TGTGCCAGCACCGGAGTCGGGAGCTGGGGCAATGAGCAGTTCTTC
v_call: TRBV20-1; clone_size: .; j_call: TRBJ2-7; cdr3_length: 11; d_call: .; cdr3_aa: CSAADSYEQYF; cdr3_nt: TGCAGTGCCGCGGACTCCTACGAGCAGTACTTC
v_call: TRBV7-9; clone_size: .; j_call: TRBJ1-5; cdr3_length: 15; d_call: TRBD1; cdr3_aa: CANSFGQGVNQPQHF; cdr3_nt: TGTGCCAACAGCTTTGGACAGGGGGTAAATCAGCCCCAGCATTTT
v_call: TRBV5-1; clone_size: .; j_call: TRBJ2-1; cdr3_length: 16; d_call: .; cdr3_aa: CASSLGPWTDYNEQFF; cdr3_nt: TGCGCCAGCAGCTTGGGGCCGTGGACAGATTACAATGAGCAGTTCTTC
v_call: TRBV27; clone_size: .; j_call: TRBJ2-1; cdr3_length: 15; d_call: .; cdr3_aa: CASSRAYPLYNEQFF; cdr3_nt: TGTGCCAGCAGCCGAGCCTACCCCTTATACAATGAGCAGTTCTTC
v_call: TRBV7-9; clone_size: few; j_call: TRBJ2-3; cdr3_length: 16; d_call: TRBD2; cdr3_aa: CASSPRLAGNTDTQYF; cdr3_nt: TGTGCCAGCAGCCCACGACTAGCGGGAAACACAGATACGCAGTATTTT
v_call: TRBV5-1; clone_size: few; j_call: TRBJ2-7; cdr3_length: 13; d_call: .; cdr3_aa: CASSPMAAQEQYF; cdr3_nt: TGCGCCAGCAGCCCCATGGCCGCCCAGGAGCAGTACTTC
v_call: TRBV5-6; clone_size: .; j_call: TRBJ2-5; cdr3_length: 15; d_call: TRBD1; cdr3_aa: CASSSDRGLDGTQYF; cdr3_nt: TGTGCCAGCAGCTCCGACAGGGGGCTCGATGGGACCCAGTACTTC
v_call: TRBV7-9; clone_size: few; j_call: TRBJ1-5; cdr3_length: 15; d_call: .; cdr3_aa: CASSPQGLFNQPQHF; cdr3_nt: TGTGCCAGCAGCCCCCAGGGGCTATTCAATCAGCCCCAGCATTTT
v_call: TRBV7-9; clone_size: few; j_call: TRBJ1-1; cdr3_length: 17; d_call: TRBD1; cdr3_aa: CASSLGRVDRGNTEAFF; cdr3_nt: TGTGCCAGCAGCTTGGGACGGGTTGACAGGGGAAACACTGAAGCTTTCTTT
v_call: TRBV4-3; clone_size: .; j_call: TRBJ1-1; cdr3_length: 15; d_call: TRBD1; cdr3_aa: CASSHSGTGNTEAFF; cdr3_nt: TGCGCCAGCAGCCATTCCGGGACAGGGAACACTGAAGCTTTCTTT
v_call: TRBV25-1; clone_size: few; j_call: TRBJ1-6; cdr3_length: 14; d_call: .; cdr3_aa: CASRRGGWRSPLHF; cdr3_nt: TGTGCCAGCAGGAGAGGTGGATGGAGGTCACCCCTCCACTTT
v_call: TRBV9; clone_size: .; j_call: TRBJ2-3; cdr3_length: 17; d_call: TRBD2; cdr3_aa: CASSPGTSGILTDTQYF; cdr3_nt: TGTGCCAGCAGCCCAGGGACTAGCGGAATACTCACAGATACGCAGTATTTT
v_call: TRBV5-1; clone_size: .; j_call: TRBJ2-2; cdr3_length: 15; d_call: TRBD2; cdr3_aa: CASSTGLVSTGELFF; cdr3_nt: TGCGCCAGCAGCACCGGACTAGTCAGCACCGGGGAGCTGTTTTTT
v_call: TRBV25-1; clone_size: few; j_call: TRBJ2-5; cdr3_length: 12; d_call: .; cdr3_aa: CASSEQGETQYF; cdr3_nt: TGTGCCAGCAGTGAACAGGGAGAGACCCAGTACTTC
v_call: TRBV29-1; clone_size: few; j_call: TRBJ2-1; cdr3_length: 15; d_call: .; cdr3_aa: CSVEGRAGVVNEQFF; cdr3_nt: TGCAGCGTTGAAGGTAGGGCAGGGGTGGTCAATGAGCAGTTCTTC
v_call: TRBV19; clone_size: .; j_call: TRBJ1-5; cdr3_length: 12; d_call: TRBD1; cdr3_aa: CASSPQGSPQHF; cdr3_nt: TGTGCCAGTAGTCCACAGGGGTCTCCCCAGCATTTT
v_call: TRBV4-3; clone_size: .; j_call: TRBJ1-1; cdr3_length: 18; d_call: TRBD1; cdr3_aa: CASSQGDQGADGRDEAFF; cdr3_nt: TGCGCCAGCAGCCAAGGGGACCAGGGGGCGGATGGAAGAGATGAAGCTTTCTTT
v_call: TRBV20-1; clone_size: few; j_call: TRBJ2-7; cdr3_length: 11; d_call: .; cdr3_aa: CSARGPGTSYF; cdr3_nt: TGCAGTGCTAGAGGTCCCGGGACATCATACTTC
v_call: TRBV28; clone_size: .; j_call: TRBJ1-5; cdr3_length: 12; d_call: .; cdr3_aa: CASRRSNQPQHF; cdr3_nt: TGTGCCAGCAGGAGGAGCAATCAGCCCCAGCATTTT